This T cell receptor beta chain was sequenced for a study of CD4 and CD8 cells across lung adenocarcinoma regions. Concerning this clonotype: An end of the junction does not agree with germline; a read error may underlie this.

In TCRdb, the PCR reads were re-called with MiXCR into one record per CDR3 protein. This table holds 20,000 or so distinct CDR3 sequences, 45% to 50% found once. The patients had localized lung adenocarcinoma, a non-small cell subtype. Sequencing was done on a sample of CD8+ T cells from the margin of a lung tumor. This sequence originates from a male donor with lung adenocarcinoma. The CD4 and CD8 labels of this study may be unreliable.

This CDR3 reads CASSNSDIQYF. The CDR3 coding sequence is TGTGCCAGCAGTAACTCAGACATTCAGTATTTC. The chain carries TRBV6-5 and TRBJ2-4, with unresolved D. CDR1 and CDR2 (germline): MNHEY, SVGAGI. The CDR3 spans 11 residues.